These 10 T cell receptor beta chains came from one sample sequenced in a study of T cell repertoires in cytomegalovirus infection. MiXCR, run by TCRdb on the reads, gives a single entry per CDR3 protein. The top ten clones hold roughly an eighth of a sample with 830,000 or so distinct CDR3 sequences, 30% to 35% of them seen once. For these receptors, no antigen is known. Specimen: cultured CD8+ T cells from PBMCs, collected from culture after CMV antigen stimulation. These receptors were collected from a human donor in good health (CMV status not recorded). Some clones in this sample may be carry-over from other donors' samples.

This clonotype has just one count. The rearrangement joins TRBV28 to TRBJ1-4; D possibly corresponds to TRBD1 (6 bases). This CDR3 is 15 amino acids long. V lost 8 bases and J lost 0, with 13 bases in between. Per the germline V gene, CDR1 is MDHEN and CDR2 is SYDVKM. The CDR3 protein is CASRPGTTTNEKLFF. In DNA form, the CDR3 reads TGTGCCAGCCGACCTGGGACAACAACTAATGAAAAACTGTTTTTT.

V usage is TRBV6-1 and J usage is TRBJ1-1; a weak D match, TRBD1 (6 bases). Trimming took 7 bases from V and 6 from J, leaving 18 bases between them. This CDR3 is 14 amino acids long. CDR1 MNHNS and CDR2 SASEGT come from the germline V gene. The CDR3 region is CASILGGGKAEAFF. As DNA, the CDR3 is TGTGCCAGCATTCTAGGGGGGGGAAAGGCTGAAGCTTTCTTT.

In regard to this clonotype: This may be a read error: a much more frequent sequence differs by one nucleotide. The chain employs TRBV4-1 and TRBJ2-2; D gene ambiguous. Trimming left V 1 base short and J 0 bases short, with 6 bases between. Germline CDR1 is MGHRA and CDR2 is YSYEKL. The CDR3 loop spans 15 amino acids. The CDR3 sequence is CASSQGATNTGELFF. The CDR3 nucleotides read TGCGCCAGCAGCCAAGGAGCCACGAACACCGGGGAGCTGTTTTTT.

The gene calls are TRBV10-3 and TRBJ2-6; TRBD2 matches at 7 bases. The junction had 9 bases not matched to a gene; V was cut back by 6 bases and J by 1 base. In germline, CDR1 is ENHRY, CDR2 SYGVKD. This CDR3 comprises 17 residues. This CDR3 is CAIRSRGGESGANVLTF. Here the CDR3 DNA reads TGTGCCATCAGAAGCCGTGGGGGGGAGTCTGGGGCCAACGTCCTGACTTTC.

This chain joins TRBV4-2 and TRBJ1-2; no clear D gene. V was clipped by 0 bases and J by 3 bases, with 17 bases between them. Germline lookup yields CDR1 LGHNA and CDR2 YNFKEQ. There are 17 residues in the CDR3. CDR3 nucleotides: TGTGCCAGCAGCCAAGATGATTTAGCGGATGAAGACTATGGCTACACCTTC. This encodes CASSQDDLADEDYGYTF.

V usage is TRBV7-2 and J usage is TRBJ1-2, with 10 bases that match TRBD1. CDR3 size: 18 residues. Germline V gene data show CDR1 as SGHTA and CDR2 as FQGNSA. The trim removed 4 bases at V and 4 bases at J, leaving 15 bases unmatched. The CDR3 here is CASSSPLTGGALSYGYTF. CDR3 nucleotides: TGTGCCAGCAGCTCCCCATTGACAGGGGGCGCCCTAAGCTATGGCTACACCTTC.

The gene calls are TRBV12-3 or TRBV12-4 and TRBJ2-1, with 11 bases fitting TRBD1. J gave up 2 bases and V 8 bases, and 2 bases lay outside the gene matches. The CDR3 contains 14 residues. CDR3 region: CASGGQGAYNEQFF. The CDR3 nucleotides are TGTGCCAGCGGGGGACAGGGGGCCTACAATGAGCAGTTCTTC.

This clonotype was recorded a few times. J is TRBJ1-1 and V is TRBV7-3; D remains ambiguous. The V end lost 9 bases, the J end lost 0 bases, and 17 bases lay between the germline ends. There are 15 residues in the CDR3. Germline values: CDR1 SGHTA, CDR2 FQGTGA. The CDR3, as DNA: TGTGCCAGTCCCTCGGCACAGAACATGAACACTGAAGCTTTCTTT. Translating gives CASPSAQNMNTEAFF.

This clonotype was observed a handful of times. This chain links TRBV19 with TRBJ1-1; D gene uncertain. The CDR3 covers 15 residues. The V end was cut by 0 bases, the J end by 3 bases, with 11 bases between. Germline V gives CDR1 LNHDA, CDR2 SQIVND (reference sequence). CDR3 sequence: CASSIERSLDTEAFF. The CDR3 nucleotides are TGTGCCAGTAGTATAGAAAGGTCCCTAGACACTGAAGCTTTCTTT.

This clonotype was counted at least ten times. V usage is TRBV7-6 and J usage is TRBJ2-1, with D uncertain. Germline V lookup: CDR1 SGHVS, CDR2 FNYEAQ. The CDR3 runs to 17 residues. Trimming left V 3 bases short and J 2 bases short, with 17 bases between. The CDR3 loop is CASSFILGRVAYNEQFF. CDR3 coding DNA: TGTGCCAGCAGCTTCATACTCGGCCGTGTGGCCTACAATGAGCAGTTCTTC.